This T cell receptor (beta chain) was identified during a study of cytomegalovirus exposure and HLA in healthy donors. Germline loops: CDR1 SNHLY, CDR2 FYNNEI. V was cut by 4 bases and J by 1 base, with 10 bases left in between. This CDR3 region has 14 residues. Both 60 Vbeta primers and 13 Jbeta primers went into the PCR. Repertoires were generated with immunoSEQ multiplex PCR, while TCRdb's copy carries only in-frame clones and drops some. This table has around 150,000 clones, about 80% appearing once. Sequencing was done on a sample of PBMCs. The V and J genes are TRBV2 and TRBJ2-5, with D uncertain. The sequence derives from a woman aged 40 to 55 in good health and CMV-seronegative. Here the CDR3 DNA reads TGTGCCAGCAGTGGAGGCCGGGTCCAAGAGACCCAGTACTTC. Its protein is CASSGGRVQETQYF. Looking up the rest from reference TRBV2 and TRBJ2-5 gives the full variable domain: EPEVTQTPSHQVTQMGQEVILRCVPISNHLYFYWYRQILGQKVEFLVSFYNNEISEKSEIFDDQFSVERPDGSNFTLKIRSTKLEDSAMYFCASSGGRVQETQYFGPGTRLLVL.